The 6 T cell receptor beta chains below were found in one sample sequenced in a study of identical twins. TCRdb re-called the 5' RACE reads with MiXCR, one entry per CDR3 protein. The sample consists of around 250,000 distinct CDR3 sequences, 6.5% of them appearing once. The same sample was also studied in work on T cells expressing NK-cell markers.

Source material: CD8+ T cells sorted from blood. The receptor set was obtained from a woman under 30 in good health.

This clonotype was picked up many times. The chain is built from TRBV30 and TRBJ2-5; D tentatively reads TRBD1 or TRBD2 (5 bases each). Per germline, CDR1 GTSNPN and CDR2 SVGIG (reference sequence). The germline V and J ends were trimmed by 4 bases and 5 bases, with 14 bases remaining between them. The CDR3 runs 13 residues. CDR3 in amino acids: CAWTPGAGETQYF. CDR3 nucleotide sequence: TGTGCCTGGACACCCGGGGCGGGCGAGACCCAGTACTTC.

At least ten counts were recorded for this clonotype. The chain carries TRBV12-3 or TRBV12-4 and TRBJ2-1; 9 nucleotides align to TRBD2. CDR3 length: 14 amino acids. The J segment lost 3 bases and the V segment lost 7 bases, leaving 4 bases of the junction unmatched. CDR3 loop: CASMETSGYNEQFF. The CDR3 DNA reads as TGTGCCAGCATGGAGACTAGCGGCTACAATGAGCAGTTCTTC.

This clonotype has a handful of counts. V gene TRBV21-1 combines with J gene TRBJ2-7; TRBD1 is taken as the D call from the table, unchecked against the DNA. TRBV21-1 is a documented pseudogene. The CDR3 is made up of 11 amino acids. The CDR3 is CAKPTVYEQYF. The CDR3 DNA reads as TGTGCCAAACCGACAGTGTACGAGCAGTACTTC.

The J gene is TRBJ2-1, the V gene TRBV9; D is perhaps TRBD1 (6 bases). This CDR3 comprises 20 residues. CDR1 SGDLS and CDR2 YYNGEE come from the germline V gene. Trimming took off 2 bases at V and 1 base at J, with 25 bases between the two ends. The CDR3 loop reads CASSVGKGENVKRSYNEQFF. In DNA form, the CDR3 reads TGTGCCAGCAGCGTGGGGAAGGGGGAGAACGTGAAACGGTCCTACAATGAGCAGTTCTTC.

Many counts were recorded for this clonotype. In nucleotides, the CDR3 is TGTGCCAGCAGCTTAGGGGGGGCCCCAGATACGCAGTATTTT. The encoded protein is CASSLGGAPDTQYF. The chain carries TRBV7-9 and TRBJ2-3; the D gene could be TRBD1 or TRBD2 (6 bases each). V lost 1 base to trimming and J lost 4 bases, with 9 bases between them. The germline V gene has CDR1 SEHNR and CDR2 FQNEAQ (reference sequence). The CDR3 has 14 amino acids.

This chain links TRBV4-1 with TRBJ2-6, with 12 bases fitting TRBD1. The V gene's germline CDR1 is MGHRA and CDR2 YSYEKL. The CDR3 loop spans 19 amino acids. V was clipped by 5 bases and J by 1 base; unmatched bases: 9. CDR3 DNA: TGCGCCAGCAGCTCGATTCCGGGACAGGGGGCTTCTGGGGCCAACGTCCTGACTTTC. It encodes CASSSIPGQGASGANVLTF.